A selection of T cell receptor beta chains follows, all from one sample in a study of Graves' ophthalmopathy and Graves' hyperthyroidism. Each CDR3 protein gets one entry after TCRdb re-called the multiplex PCR reads with MiXCR. The data hold roughly 220,000 distinct CDR3 sequences, with 45% to 55% observed a single time. The sequenced sample consisted of peripheral blood. The receptors shown here come from an adult man with Graves' ophthalmopathy. Each CDR3 is given with its conserved first and last residue.

v_call	j_call	cdr3_aa
TRBV4-2	TRBJ2-5	CASSNRGERAQETQYF
TRBV29-1	TRBJ2-7	CSVELGLAGVGAYF
TRBV24-1	TRBJ1-2	CATSVTGRHGYTF
TRBV7-9	TRBJ2-7	CASSRGHALAGAGEQYF
TRBV2	TRBJ2-7	CASIRGDSTCEQYF
TRBV7-9	TRBJ2-5	CASSYRSQETQYF
TRBV7-9	TRBJ1-4	CASSVAAGSGEKLFF
TRBV7-9	TRBJ1-2	CASTSTGGVGGYTF
TRBV29-1	.	CSVEDPQGSSLSDEQFF
TRBV6-5	TRBJ1-1	CASSLWGWENTEAFF
TRBV7-9	TRBJ2-5	CASSLVAGRWETQYF
TRBV19	TRBJ2-5	CASEPGQGVETQYF
TRBV7-9	TRBJ2-7	CASSLDATSGTYEQYF
TRBV24-1	TRBJ1-5	CATSSGTGYNQPQHF
TRBV7-9	TRBJ1-2	CASHTGNNYGYTF
TRBV5-4	TRBJ2-7	CASSLATSGGANEQYF
TRBV7-7	TRBJ2-7	CASSRGQNYEQYF
TRBV2	TRBJ2-1	CASSAGMNEQFF
TRBV6-5	TRBJ2-7	CASSRSTGFEQYF
TRBV2	TRBJ1-2	CASSEGRDGYTF
TRBV3-1	TRBJ1-5	CASSLKMGGAGQPQHF